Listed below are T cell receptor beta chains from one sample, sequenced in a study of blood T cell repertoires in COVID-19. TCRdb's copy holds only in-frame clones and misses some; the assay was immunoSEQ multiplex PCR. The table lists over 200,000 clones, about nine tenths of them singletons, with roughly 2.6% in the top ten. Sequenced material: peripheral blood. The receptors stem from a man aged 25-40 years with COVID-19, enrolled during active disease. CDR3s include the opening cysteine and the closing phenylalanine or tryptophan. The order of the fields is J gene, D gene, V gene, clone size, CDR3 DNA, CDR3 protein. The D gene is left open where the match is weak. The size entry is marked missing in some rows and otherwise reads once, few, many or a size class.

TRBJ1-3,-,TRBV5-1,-,TGCGCCAGCAGCTTAGTCACCAGAGGCTCTGGAAACACCATATATTTT,CASSLVTRGSGNTIYF
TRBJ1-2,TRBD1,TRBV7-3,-,TGTGCCAGCAGCTTAGCCGGACAGGGCTATGGCTACACCTTC,CASSLAGQGYGYTF
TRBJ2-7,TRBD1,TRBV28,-,TGTGCCAGCCACACTGGACAGGGGGGCTCCTACGAGCAGTACTTC,CASHTGQGGSYEQYF
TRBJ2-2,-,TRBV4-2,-,TGTGCCAGCAGCCTCCTAGGCCGCCCGGATCGGGTGCTCGGGGGGGAGCTGTTTTTT,CASSLLGRPDRVLGGELFF
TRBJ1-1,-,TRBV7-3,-,TGTGCCAGCAGCTACCGGGACTCAGGGAGAACTGAAGCTTTCTTT,CASSYRDSGRTEAFF
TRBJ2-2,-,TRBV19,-,TGTGCCAGTAGTATCCGCGGAAGCTCCATTGGCGTCACCGGGGAGCTGTTTTTT,CASSIRGSSIGVTGELFF
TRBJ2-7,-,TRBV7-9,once,TGTGCCAGCATCATTGCCGGGACTCGGGACGAGCAGTACTTC,CASIIAGTRDEQYF
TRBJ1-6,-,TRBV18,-,TGTGCCAGCTCACCACCGGAGCGGGACCATAATTCACCCCTCCACTTT,CASSPPERDHNSPLHF
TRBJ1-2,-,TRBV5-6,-,TGTGCCAGCAGCCCCCGCCGGACAGCCTATGGCTACACCTTC,CASSPRRTAYGYTF
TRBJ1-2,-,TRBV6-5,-,TGTGCCAGCAGTTACAGGAAGAGGGATGGCTACACCTTC,CASSYRKRDGYTF
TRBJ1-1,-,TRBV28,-,TGTGCCAGCAGTTTTTTTTCAGGGGAGAACACTGAAGCTTTCTTT,CASSFFSGENTEAFF
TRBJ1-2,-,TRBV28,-,TGTGCCAGCAGTTGGGGGGACGGCTACACCTTC,CASSWGDGYTF
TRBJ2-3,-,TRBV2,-,TGTGCCAGCAGTGGACGGTCCAGGGGTAACACAGATACGCAGTATTTT,CASSGRSRGNTDTQYF
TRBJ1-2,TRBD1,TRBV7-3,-,TGTGCCAGCAGCACAGGTGGACAGGGTAATGGCTACACCTTC,CASSTGGQGNGYTF
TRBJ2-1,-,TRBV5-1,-,TGCGCCAGCAGCTTGTTTGGGGGCGCCTACAATGAGCAGTTCTTC,CASSLFGGAYNEQFF
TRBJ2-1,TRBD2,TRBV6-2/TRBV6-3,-,TGTGCCAGCAGTTACCGTCTAGCGGGTATACTTGGGGTTGAGCAGTTCTTC,CASSYRLAGILGVEQFF
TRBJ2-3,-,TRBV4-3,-,TGCGCCAGCAGCCAAGAGGTGTCGGGGGGCGCATGGGATACGCAGTATTTT,CASSQEVSGGAWDTQYF
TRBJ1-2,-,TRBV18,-,TGTGCCAGCTCACCTACGCCCAGATCTAACTATGGCTACACCTTC,CASSPTPRSNYGYTF
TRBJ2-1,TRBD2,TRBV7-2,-,TGTGCCAGCAGCTTGGGGGGGACTAGCGCTGGTAATGAGCAGTTCTTC,CASSLGGTSAGNEQFF
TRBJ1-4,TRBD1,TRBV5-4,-,TGTGCCAGCAGCATAGGCCTGGACAGGGCTAATGAAAAACTGTTTTTT,CASSIGLDRANEKLFF
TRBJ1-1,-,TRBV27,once,TGTGCCAGCAGTTTATGGGGGGGGAGCACTGAAGCTTTCTTT,CASSLWGGSTEAFF
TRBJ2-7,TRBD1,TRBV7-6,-,TGTGCCAGCAGCTTAGCCTCAAGACAGGGTCGGGTCTACGAGCAGTACTTC,CASSLASRQGRVYEQYF
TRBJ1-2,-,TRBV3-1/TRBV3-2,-,TGTGCCAGCAGCCAAGAACGAGGCAGGGGCTATGGCTACACCTTC,CASSQERGRGYGYTF
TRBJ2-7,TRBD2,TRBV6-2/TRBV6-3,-,TGTGCCAGCAGTAGGACTAGCGGGAGTGGTGGCTACGAGCAGTACTTC,CASSRTSGSGGYEQYF